The 32 T cell receptor beta chains in this list originate from one sample, sequenced in a study of cytomegalovirus exposure and HLA in healthy donors. PCR amplification relied on 60 Vbeta primers (plus 13 Jbeta primers). Sequenced by immunoSEQ multiplex PCR; TCRdb stores in-frame clones only, minus some. The data show approximately 150,000 clones, roughly 81% seen once. The specimen sequenced was PBMCs. The receptors were gathered from a woman younger than 30 in good health and CMV-seropositive.

V usage is TRBV5-1 and J usage is TRBJ1-4, with unresolved D. Germline loops: CDR1 SGHRS, CDR2 YFSETQ. Trimming removed 1 base at V and 3 bases at J, with 7 bases between. The length of the CDR3 is 14 residues. CDR3 in DNA: TGCGCCAGCAGCTTGAACTTTCCTAATGAAAAACTGTTTTTT. It translates to CASSLNFPNEKLFF.

This chain joins TRBV5-1 and TRBJ1-1; the D is unclear. Germline CDR1 SGHRS, CDR2 YFSETQ. The ends were cut back, 3 bases at V and 1 base at J, with 4 bases in the middle. CDR3 length: 12 residues. The CDR3 DNA sequence: TGCGCCAGCAGCTCCAGGAACACTGAAGCTTTCTTT. It codes for CASSSRNTEAFF.

The J gene is TRBJ2-1, the V gene TRBV30; 9 bases fit TRBD1. With 3 bases clipped from V and 5 bases from J, the junction kept 5 bases outside the gene matches. Germline V gives CDR1 GTSNPN, CDR2 SVGIG (reference sequence). The CDR3 totals 14 residues. The CDR3 reads CAWRADRGDNEQFF. The CDR3 nucleotides are TGTGCCTGGAGAGCGGACAGGGGAGACAATGAGCAGTTCTTC.

The rearrangement uses TRBV25-1 and TRBJ2-5; tentative D call: TRBD1 (5 bases). Germline V gene lookup returns CDR1 MGHDK and CDR2 SYGVNS. The ends were cut back, 5 bases at V and 0 bases at J, with 19 bases in the middle. This CDR3 is built from 17 residues. CDR3 region: CASSQSYGHQYQETQYF. The DNA of the CDR3 is TGTGCCAGCAGTCAGAGCTACGGACATCAGTACCAAGAGACCCAGTACTTC.

The chain links TRBV5-1 to TRBJ2-2; D is perhaps TRBD1 (6 bases). The germline V gene encodes CDR1 SGHRS and CDR2 YFSETQ. This CDR3 is built from 16 residues. V was cut by 0 bases and J by 0 bases, with 9 bases left in between. In DNA, the CDR3 is TGCGCCAGCAGCTTGGGTGGGACAACGAACACCGGGGAGCTGTTTTTT. This translates into CASSLGGTTNTGELFF.

This chain links TRBV5-1 with TRBJ2-3; 7 bases match TRBD1. The CDR3 spans 14 residues. Germline CDR1 and CDR2: SGHRS and YFSETQ. Trimming removed 6 bases from V and 14 bases from J; junction bases left unmatched: 18. The CDR3 sequence is CASNKTGYYGYPYF. The CDR3 DNA sequence: TGCGCCAGCAACAAGACAGGGTATTACGGATACCCGTATTTT.

The chain has TRBV5-6 and TRBJ1-1; D possibly corresponds to TRBD1 (5 bases). V dropped 2 bases and J dropped 1 base, with 6 bases sitting between them. The CDR3 length is 13 residues. Per the germline V gene, CDR1 is SGHDT and CDR2 is YYEEEE. The CDR3 coding sequence is TGTGCCAGCAGCTTCCAGGGGAACACTGAAGCTTTCTTT. The encoded protein is CASSFQGNTEAFF.

CDR3 in DNA: TGTGCCAGCACTCGAAAAAGGCACAGCTACGAGCAGTACTTC. It codes for CASTRKRHSYEQYF. The chain is built from TRBV28 and TRBJ2-7; no clear D. This CDR3 has 14 amino acids. From germline, CDR1 is MDHEN and CDR2 SYDVKM. The ends were cut back, 7 bases at V and 3 bases at J, with 16 bases in the middle.

The chain uses TRBV10-2 and TRBJ2-6; TRBD1 agrees at 7 bases. Germline V gene lookup returns CDR1 WSHSY and CDR2 SAAADI. V lost 2 bases and J lost 3; bases outside the gene matches: 4. There are 16 residues in the CDR3. The DNA for the CDR3 is TGCGCCAGCAGTGAGGGGGGACAGTTTGGGGCCAACGTCCTGACTTTC. Residues: CASSEGGQFGANVLTF.

With respect to this clone: The junction and the germline gene differ at one end; a read error may be behind it. V and J are TRBV5-4 and TRBJ1-2; D might be TRBD1 (5 bases). The germline V gene encodes CDR1 SGHNT and CDR2 YYREEE (reference sequence). The CDR3 sequence is 15 residues long. This CDR3 is CASSQDWQDINGYTF. For the CDR3, the DNA is TGCGCCAGCAGCCAAGATTGGCAGGACATAAATGGCTACACCTTC. The full variable domain, with the rest looked up from reference TRBV5-4 and TRBJ1-2, is ETGVTQSPTHLIKTRGQQVTLRCSSQSGHNTVSWYQQALGQGPQFIFQYYREEENGRGNFPPRFSGLQFPNYSSELNVNALELDDSALYLCASSQDWQDINGYTFGSGTRLTVV.

The rearrangement uses TRBV2 and TRBJ1-6, with 7 nucleotides matching TRBD1. Unmatched junction bases numbered 5, after V lost 6 bases and J lost 6 bases. This CDR3 is 14 amino acids long. Germline CDR1 and CDR2: SNHLY and FYNNEI. Here the CDR3 reads CASSYRGPNSPLHF. Here the CDR3 DNA reads TGTGCCAGCAGCTACAGGGGCCCTAATTCACCCCTCCACTTT.

This chain links TRBV5-5 with TRBJ1-1, with TRBD1 as a possible D gene (5 bases). CDR1 is SGHKS and CDR2 is YYEKEE in the germline V gene (reference sequence). The CDR3 spans 16 residues. V dropped 4 bases and J dropped 1 base, with 17 bases sitting between them. The CDR3 nucleotides are TGTGCCAGCAGCGGGGGGTCGGAGCGGTCGAACACTGAAGCTTTCTTT. It codes for CASSGGSERSNTEAFF. The full variable domain, rest sourced from reference TRBV5-5 and TRBJ1-1, is DAGVTQSPTHLIKTRGQQVTLRCSPISGHKSVSWYQQVLGQGPQFIFQYYEKEERGRGNFPDRFSARQFPNYSSELNVNALLLGDSALYLCASSGGSERSNTEAFFGQGTRLTVV.

The V gene is TRBV5-1, the J gene TRBJ1-2; 7 bases are shared with TRBD1. CDR1 is SGHRS and CDR2 is YFSETQ in the germline V gene. The V segment lost 0 bases and the J segment 7 bases; nucleotides outside the gene matches: 0. The CDR3 has 12 residues. The CDR3 sequence: CASSLEGAGYTF. CDR3 bases: TGCGCCAGCAGCTTGGAGGGGGCTGGCTACACCTTC.

This clone occurred a few times. The chain couples TRBV5-4 to TRBJ1-2, with no clear D. Germline assignment: CDR1 SGHNT and CDR2 YYREEE (reference sequence). This CDR3 has 15 residues. Trimming removed 3 bases from V and 5 bases from J, with 17 bases in between. The CDR3 sequence is CASSSQTGSGYGYTF. CDR3 nucleotide sequence: TGTGCCAGCAGCTCCCAGACCGGGAGCGGGTATGGCTACACCTTC.

The rearrangement links TRBV5-1 to TRBJ2-5; D gene unclear. This CDR3 contains 12 residues. The germline V and J ends were trimmed by 2 bases and 5 bases, with 7 bases remaining between them. The germline V gene has CDR1 SGHRS and CDR2 YFSETQ. The CDR3 loop is CASSFPRETQYF. As DNA, the CDR3 is TGCGCCAGCAGCTTCCCACGGGAGACCCAGTACTTC.

The chain is built from TRBV6-1 and TRBJ1-4, with D perhaps matching TRBD1 (5 bases). Germline CDR1 MNHNS, CDR2 SASEGT. Trimming stripped 2 bases from V and 7 bases from J, with 17 bases between. The CDR3 consists of 16 residues. CDR3 in amino acids: CASSEISWQGGEKLFF. The CDR3 region has the DNA TGTGCCAGCAGTGAAATTTCGTGGCAGGGAGGTGAAAAACTGTTTTTT.

This clone was seen only a few times. The gene calls are TRBV5-1 and TRBJ2-3; the D is unclear. CDR1 is SGHRS, CDR2 YFSETQ, per germline. The length of the CDR3 is 12 residues. V lost 4 bases and J lost 0, with 3 bases in between. The CDR3, as DNA: TGCGCCAGCAGCGTAAGCACAGATACGCAGTATTTT. This encodes CASSVSTDTQYF. The complete variable domain, with remaining parts taken from reference TRBV5-1 and TRBJ2-3, reads KAGVTQTPRYLIKTRGQQVTLSCSPISGHRSVSWYQQTPGQGLQFLFEYFSETQRNKGNFPGRFSGRQFSNSRSEMNVSTLELGDSALYLCASSVSTDTQYFGPGTRLTVL.

V and J are TRBV6-1 and TRBJ1-1; D gene uncertain. CDR3 length: 13 residues. CDR1 is MNHNS and CDR2 is SASEGT in the germline V gene. V lost 2 bases and J lost 0, with 4 bases in between. CDR3 sequence: CASSEWLNTEAFF. The CDR3 DNA sequence: TGTGCCAGCAGTGAATGGCTGAACACTGAAGCTTTCTTT.

This clone showed up just once. The genes are TRBV10-3 and TRBJ2-3; 13 bases fit TRBD2. This CDR3 has 19 residues. With V trimmed by 6 bases and J by 0 bases, 12 bases remained unmatched. Germline lookup yields CDR1 ENHRY and CDR2 SYGVKD. DNA of the CDR3: TGTGCCATCAGGGAGGAGACTAGCGGGGGGTCTACTAGCACAGATACGCAGTATTTT. Translating it yields CAIREETSGGSTSTDTQYF.

The chain is built from TRBV7-6 and TRBJ2-3; TRBD1 agrees at 10 bases. The germline V gene has CDR1 SGHVS and CDR2 FNYEAQ. The CDR3 loop spans 18 amino acids. After removal of 5 bases from V and 1 base from J, the junction contained 12 bases not matched to a gene. For the CDR3, the DNA is TGTGCCAGCAGCCGACTACACTTTGGGACAGGGGGCACAGATACGCAGTATTTT. Its protein product is CASSRLHFGTGGTDTQYF.

This sequence joins TRBV7-2 and TRBJ2-1; 12 bases agree with TRBD2. CDR1 is SGHTA, CDR2 FQGNSA, per germline. Trimming took 0 bases from V and 0 from J; bases not matched to a gene: 3. The CDR3 runs 18 residues. In DNA, the CDR3 is TGTGCCAGCAGCTTAGCGTCTAGCGGGGGGGGCTCCTACAATGAGCAGTTCTTC. The encoded protein is CASSLASSGGGSYNEQFF.

The table lists this clone with a count of one. This chain joins TRBV6-5 and TRBJ2-7, with 7 bases matching TRBD2. Germline CDR1 MNHEY, CDR2 SVGAGI. The CDR3 has 14 residues. The V and J ends lost 6 bases and 1 base, in that order; junction bases with no gene match: 6. The CDR3 protein is CASSTLGGSYEQYF. CDR3 bases: TGTGCCAGCAGCACCCTGGGGGGGTCCTACGAGCAGTACTTC.

This clone was seen a handful of times. This sequence joins TRBV10-1 and TRBJ1-1; the D gene is possibly TRBD1 (6 bases). The CDR3 totals 15 residues. The germline gives CDR1 WNHNN, CDR2 SYGVQD (reference sequence). The germline V and J ends were trimmed by 6 bases and 2 bases, with 16 bases remaining between them. CDR3 sequence reads: CASRGQGKRNTEAFF. CDR3 nucleotides: TGCGCCAGCAGAGGGCAGGGGAAGCGAAACACTGAAGCTTTCTTT.

J is TRBJ2-5 and V is TRBV11-2; the D gene is possibly TRBD1 (5 bases). The CDR3 loop spans 16 amino acids. Germline lookup yields CDR1 SGHAT and CDR2 FQNNGV. V lost 0 bases, J lost 5 bases, and 16 bases lay in between. DNA of the CDR3: TGTGCCAGCAGCTTAGAGTTGCAGGGCGAGGAGGAGACCCAGTACTTC. Translation: CASSLELQGEEETQYF.

The gene calls are TRBV6-5 and TRBJ1-2, with D uncertain. Trimming pared 7 bases from V and 10 bases from J, leaving 16 bases between. Germline CDR1 is MNHEY and CDR2 is SVGAGI. CDR3 length: 12 amino acids. The CDR3 sequence: CASTRGRSYYTF. CDR3 DNA sequence: TGTGCCAGCACCCGCGGTCGGAGTTACTACACCTTC.

V gene TRBV29-1 combines with J gene TRBJ2-7; 9 bases agree with TRBD2. V shed 6 bases, J shed 3 bases, and the junction held 9 bases outside the gene matches. Germline V CDR1 and CDR2: SQVTM, ANQGSEA. The CDR3 runs 14 residues. CDR3 in amino acids: CSVARAGGYYEQYF. In DNA form, the CDR3 reads TGCAGCGTCGCCCGGGCGGGGGGGTACTACGAGCAGTACTTC.

The genes are TRBV10-3 and TRBJ1-2, with D perhaps matching TRBD1 (6 bases). The V gene lost 5 bases and the J gene lost 5 bases, with 9 bases spanning the gap. The CDR3 is made up of 12 amino acids. Germline V lookup: CDR1 ENHRY, CDR2 SYGVKD. Here the CDR3 DNA reads TGTGCCATCAGTCCAGGGGCATATGGCTACACCTTC. It translates to CAISPGAYGYTF.

The gene calls are TRBV30 and TRBJ1-3; D gene uncertain. The CDR3 runs 12 residues. Trimming removed 6 bases from V and 0 bases from J, with 6 bases in between. The germline V gene encodes CDR1 GTSNPN and CDR2 SVGIG (reference sequence). The CDR3 DNA reads as TGTGCCTGCCGTCTCTCTGGAAACACCATATATTTT. Its protein is CACRLSGNTIYF.

The V call is TRBV27, the J call TRBJ2-1; D is perhaps TRBD1 (6 bases). The germline CDR1 and CDR2 sequences are MNHEY and SMNVEV (reference sequence). The germline V and J ends were trimmed by 6 bases and 5 bases, with 8 bases remaining between them. The CDR3 length is 12 residues. CDR3 DNA: TGTGCCAGCAGGGACAGTGACAATGAGCAGTTCTTC. Translating gives CASRDSDNEQFF.

V and J are TRBV5-1 and TRBJ2-5; TRBD2 aligns across 7 bases. Unmatched junction bases numbered 2, after V lost 0 bases and J lost 0 bases. The CDR3 sequence is 15 residues long. The germline CDR1 and CDR2 sequences are SGHRS and YFSETQ. CDR3 region: CASSLAGGNQETQYF. In nucleotides, the CDR3 is TGCGCCAGCAGCTTGGCCGGGGGGAACCAAGAGACCCAGTACTTC.

This clone was seen a single time. This rearrangement joins TRBV27 to TRBJ2-7, with 8 bases fitting TRBD1. The J segment lost 5 bases and the V segment lost 2 bases, leaving 8 bases of the junction unmatched. Per the germline V gene, CDR1 is MNHEY and CDR2 is SMNVEV (reference sequence). The CDR3 sequence is 15 residues long. The CDR3 bases are TGTGCCAGCAGTTTAAGGGCGACAGGGGACCACGAGCAGTACTTC. Translation gives CASSLRATGDHEQYF.

V and J are TRBV7-2 and TRBJ1-5; possibly TRBD1 for D (5 bases). The V gene's germline CDR1 is SGHTA and CDR2 FQGNSA. The CDR3 has 15 residues. With 2 bases removed from V and 5 bases from J, the gap between germline ends came to 13 bases. Written as DNA, the CDR3 is TGTGCCAGCAGCTTAAGGGGCTCTGGGGATCAGCCCCAGCATTTT. This gives the protein CASSLRGSGDQPQHF.